The present T cell receptor beta chain was sequenced within a study of cytomegalovirus exposure and HLA in healthy donors. Study-level information: Researchers found that roughly 77% of a few hundred genotyped donors fell within the Caucasian-associated ancestry cluster. Regarding the study as a whole: As a later analysis revealed, the rate of TCR association differed by HLA locus, with DRB1 most and HLA-C fewest.

In the PCR, 60 Vbeta and 13 Jbeta primers were used. The repertoire was sequenced with immunoSEQ multiplex PCR; TCRdb's copy has only in-frame clones and lacks some. This table holds just over 150,000 clones, around 74% found once. Germline CDR1 and CDR2: SGHRS and YFSETQ. V was shortened by 0 bases and J by 2 bases, with 9 bases between the two germline ends. This CDR3 comprises 14 residues. As to this clone: Its antigen is not known. This sample includes further DNA sequences coding for the same CDR3.

This chain joins TRBV5-1 and TRBJ2-7; D remains unclear. This sequence was found in a female donor in good health and CMV-seronegative. The sequenced sample was PBMCs. The CDR3 sequence is CASSLVAATYEQYF. The CDR3 bases are TGCGCCAGCAGCTTGGTGGCGGCCACCTACGAGCAGTACTTC. Looking up the rest from reference TRBV5-1 and TRBJ2-7 gives the full variable domain: KAGVTQTPRYLIKTRGQQVTLSCSPISGHRSVSWYQQTPGQGLQFLFEYFSETQRNKGNFPGRFSGRQFSNSRSEMNVSTLELGDSALYLCASSLVAATYEQYFGPGTRLTVT.